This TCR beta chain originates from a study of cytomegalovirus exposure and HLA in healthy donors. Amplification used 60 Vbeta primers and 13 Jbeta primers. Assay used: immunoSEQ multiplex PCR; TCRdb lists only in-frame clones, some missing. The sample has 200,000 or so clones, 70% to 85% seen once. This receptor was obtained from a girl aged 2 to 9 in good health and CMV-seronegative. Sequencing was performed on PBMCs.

CDR3 bases: TGTGCCAGTAGTATGTCCAGGGTGGAACAACTGTTTTTT. Translated: CASSMSRVEQLFF. The chain uses TRBV19 and TRBJ1-4, with D perhaps matching TRBD1 (5 bases). Trimming stripped 3 bases from V and 12 bases from J, with 14 bases between. Germline CDR1 and CDR2: LNHDA and SQIVND (reference sequence). This CDR3 is built from 13 residues.